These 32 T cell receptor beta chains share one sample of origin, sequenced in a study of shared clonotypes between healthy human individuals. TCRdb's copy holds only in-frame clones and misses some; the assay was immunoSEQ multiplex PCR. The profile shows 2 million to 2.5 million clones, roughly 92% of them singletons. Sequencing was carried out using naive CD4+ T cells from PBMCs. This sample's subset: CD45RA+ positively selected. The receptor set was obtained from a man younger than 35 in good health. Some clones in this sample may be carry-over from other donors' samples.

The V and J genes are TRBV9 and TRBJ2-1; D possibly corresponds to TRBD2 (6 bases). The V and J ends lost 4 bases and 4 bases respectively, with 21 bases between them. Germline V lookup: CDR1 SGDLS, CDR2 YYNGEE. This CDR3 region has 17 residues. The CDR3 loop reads CASSPKRKGGEYNEQFF. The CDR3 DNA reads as TGTGCCAGCAGCCCGAAGAGAAAGGGAGGCGAATACAATGAGCAGTTCTTC.

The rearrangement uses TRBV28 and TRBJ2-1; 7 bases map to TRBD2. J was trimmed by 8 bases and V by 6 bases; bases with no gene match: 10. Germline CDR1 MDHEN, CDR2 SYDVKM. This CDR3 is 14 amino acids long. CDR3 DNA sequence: TGTGCCAGCAGCCCGCCAGCGGGACGTTATGAGCAGTTCTTC. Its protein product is CASSPPAGRYEQFF.

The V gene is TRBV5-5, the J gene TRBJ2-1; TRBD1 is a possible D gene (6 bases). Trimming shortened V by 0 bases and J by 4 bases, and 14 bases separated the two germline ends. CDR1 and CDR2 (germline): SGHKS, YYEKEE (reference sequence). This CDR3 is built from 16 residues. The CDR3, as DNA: TGTGCCAGCAGCTTGGTATTCGGGCAGGGGTACAATGAGCAGTTCTTC. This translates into CASSLVFGQGYNEQFF.

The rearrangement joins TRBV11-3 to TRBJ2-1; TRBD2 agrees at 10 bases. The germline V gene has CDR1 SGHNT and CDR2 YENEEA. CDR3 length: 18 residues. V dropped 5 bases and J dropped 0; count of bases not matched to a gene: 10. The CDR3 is CASSPGASGSLSYNEQFF. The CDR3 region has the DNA TGTGCCAGCAGCCCGGGGGCTAGCGGGAGTCTCTCCTACAATGAGCAGTTCTTC.

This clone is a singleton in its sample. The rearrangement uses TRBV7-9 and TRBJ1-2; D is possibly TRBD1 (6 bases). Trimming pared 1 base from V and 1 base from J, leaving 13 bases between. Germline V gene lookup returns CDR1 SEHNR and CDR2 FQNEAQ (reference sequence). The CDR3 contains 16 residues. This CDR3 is CASSLVGQGRNYGYTF. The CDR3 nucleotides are TGTGCCAGCAGCTTAGTTGGGCAGGGGCGTAACTATGGCTACACCTTC.

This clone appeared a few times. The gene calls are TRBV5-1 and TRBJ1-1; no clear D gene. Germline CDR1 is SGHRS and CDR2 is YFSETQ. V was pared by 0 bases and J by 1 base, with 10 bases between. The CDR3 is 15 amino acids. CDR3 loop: CASSLEAGPNTEAFF. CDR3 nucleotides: TGCGCCAGCAGCTTGGAGGCAGGCCCGAACACTGAAGCTTTCTTT.

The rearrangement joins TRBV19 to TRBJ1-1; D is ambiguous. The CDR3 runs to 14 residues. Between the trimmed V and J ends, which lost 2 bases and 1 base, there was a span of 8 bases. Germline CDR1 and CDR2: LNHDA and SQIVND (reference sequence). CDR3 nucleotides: TGTGCCAGTAGTATAATCTTTTCGAACACTGAAGCTTTCTTT. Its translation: CASSIIFSNTEAFF. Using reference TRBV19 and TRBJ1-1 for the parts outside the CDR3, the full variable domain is DGGITQSPKYLFRKEGQNVTLSCEQNLNHDAMYWYRQDPGQGLRLIYYSQIVNDFQKGDIAEGYSVSREKKESFPLTVTSAQKNPTAFYLCASSIIFSNTEAFFGQGTRLTVV.

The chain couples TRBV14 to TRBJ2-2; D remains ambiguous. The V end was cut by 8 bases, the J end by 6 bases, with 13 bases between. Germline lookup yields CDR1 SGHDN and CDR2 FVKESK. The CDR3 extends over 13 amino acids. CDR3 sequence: CASGYRHPGELFF. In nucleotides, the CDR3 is TGTGCCAGCGGATACCGCCACCCCGGGGAGCTGTTTTTT.

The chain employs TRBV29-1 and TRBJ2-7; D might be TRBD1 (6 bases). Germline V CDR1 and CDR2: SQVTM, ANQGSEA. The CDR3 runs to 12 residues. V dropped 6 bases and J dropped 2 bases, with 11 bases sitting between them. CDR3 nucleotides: TGCAGCGTAACAGGGCCCACCTACGAGCAGTACTTC. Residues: CSVTGPTYEQYF.

CDR3 loop: CASSPSGSGTDTQYF. CDR3 sequence (DNA): TGTGCCAGCAGTCCAAGCGGGAGTGGTACAGATACGCAGTATTTT. This chain links TRBV28 with TRBJ2-3, with 8 bases that match TRBD2. Germline CDR1 reads MDHEN; CDR2 reads SYDVKM. The trim removed 5 bases at V and 3 bases at J, leaving 7 bases unmatched. The CDR3 has 15 residues.

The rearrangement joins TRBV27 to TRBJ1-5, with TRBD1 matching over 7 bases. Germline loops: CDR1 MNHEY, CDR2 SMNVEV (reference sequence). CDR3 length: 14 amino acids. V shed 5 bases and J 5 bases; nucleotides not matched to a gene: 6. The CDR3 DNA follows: TGTGCCAGCAGTCTCGGACAGGCCTATCAGCCCCAGCATTTT. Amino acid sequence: CASSLGQAYQPQHF.

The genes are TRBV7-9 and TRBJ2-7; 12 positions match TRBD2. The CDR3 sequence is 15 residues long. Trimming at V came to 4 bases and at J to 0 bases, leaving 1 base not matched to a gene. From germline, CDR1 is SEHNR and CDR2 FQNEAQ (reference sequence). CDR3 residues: CASSSTSGSSYEQYF. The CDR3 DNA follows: TGTGCCAGCAGCTCGACTAGCGGGAGCTCCTACGAGCAGTACTTC.

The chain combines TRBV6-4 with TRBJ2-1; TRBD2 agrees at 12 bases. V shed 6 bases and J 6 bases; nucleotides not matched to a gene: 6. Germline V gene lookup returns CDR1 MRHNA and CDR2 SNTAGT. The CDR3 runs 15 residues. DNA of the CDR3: TGTGCCAGCAGCCGACTAGCGGGAGAGTCCAATGAGCAGTTCTTC. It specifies CASSRLAGESNEQFF.

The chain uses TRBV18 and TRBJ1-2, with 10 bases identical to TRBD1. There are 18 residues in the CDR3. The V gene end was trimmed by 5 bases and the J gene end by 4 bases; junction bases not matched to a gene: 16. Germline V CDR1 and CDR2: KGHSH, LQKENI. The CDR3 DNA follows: TGTGCCAGCTCATCCTTTAGTCCCGGGACAGGGGCTCCCTATGGCTACACCTTC. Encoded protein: CASSSFSPGTGAPYGYTF.

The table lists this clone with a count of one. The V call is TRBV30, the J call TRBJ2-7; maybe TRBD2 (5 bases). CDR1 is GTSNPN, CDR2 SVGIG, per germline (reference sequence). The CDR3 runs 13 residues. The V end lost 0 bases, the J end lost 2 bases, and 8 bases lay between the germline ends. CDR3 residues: CAWSVAATYEQYF. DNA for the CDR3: TGTGCCTGGAGTGTAGCGGCGACCTACGAGCAGTACTTC.

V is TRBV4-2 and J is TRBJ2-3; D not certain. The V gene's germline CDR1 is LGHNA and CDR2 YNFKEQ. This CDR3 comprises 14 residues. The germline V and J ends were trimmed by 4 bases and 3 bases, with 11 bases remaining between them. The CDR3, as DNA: TGTGCCAGCAGCCTTCTAACGGGTACAGATACGCAGTATTTT. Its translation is CASSLLTGTDTQYF.

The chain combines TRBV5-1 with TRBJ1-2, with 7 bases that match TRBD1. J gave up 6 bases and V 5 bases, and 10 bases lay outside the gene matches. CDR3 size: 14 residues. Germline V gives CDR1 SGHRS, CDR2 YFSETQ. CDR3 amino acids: CASRDPRRGHGYTF. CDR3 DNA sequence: TGCGCCAGCAGAGACCCGCGGAGGGGGCATGGCTACACCTTC.

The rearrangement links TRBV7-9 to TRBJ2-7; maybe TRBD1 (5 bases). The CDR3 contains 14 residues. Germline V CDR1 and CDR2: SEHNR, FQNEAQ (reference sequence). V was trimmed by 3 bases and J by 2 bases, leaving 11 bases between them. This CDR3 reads CASSFAGPTYEQYF. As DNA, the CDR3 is TGTGCCAGCAGCTTTGCAGGGCCCACCTACGAGCAGTACTTC.

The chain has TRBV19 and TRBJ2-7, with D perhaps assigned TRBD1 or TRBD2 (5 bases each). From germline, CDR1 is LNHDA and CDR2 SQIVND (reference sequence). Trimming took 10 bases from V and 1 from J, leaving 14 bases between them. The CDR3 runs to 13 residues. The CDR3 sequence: CATSRDLSYEQYF. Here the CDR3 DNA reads TGTGCCACGTCCAGGGACCTATCCTACGAGCAGTACTTC.

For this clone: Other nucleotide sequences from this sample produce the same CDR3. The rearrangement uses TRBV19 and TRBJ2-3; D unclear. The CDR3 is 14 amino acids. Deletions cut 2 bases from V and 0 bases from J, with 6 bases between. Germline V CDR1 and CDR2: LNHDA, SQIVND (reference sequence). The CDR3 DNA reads TGTGCCAGTAGTATATCCCGTAGCACAGATACGCAGTATTTT. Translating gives CASSISRSTDTQYF.

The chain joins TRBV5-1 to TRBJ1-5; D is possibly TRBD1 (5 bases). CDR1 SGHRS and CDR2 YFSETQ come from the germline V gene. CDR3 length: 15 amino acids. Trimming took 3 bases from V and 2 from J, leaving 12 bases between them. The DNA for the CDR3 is TGCGCCAGCAGCTGGACGGCGGGGGGCAATCAGCCCCAGCATTTT. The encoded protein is CASSWTAGGNQPQHF.

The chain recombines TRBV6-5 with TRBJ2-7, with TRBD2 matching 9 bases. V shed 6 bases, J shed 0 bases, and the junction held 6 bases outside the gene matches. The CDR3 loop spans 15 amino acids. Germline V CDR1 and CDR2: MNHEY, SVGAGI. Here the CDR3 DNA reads TGTGCCAGCAGGAATCTAGCGGGGAGCTCCTACGAGCAGTACTTC. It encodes CASRNLAGSSYEQYF.

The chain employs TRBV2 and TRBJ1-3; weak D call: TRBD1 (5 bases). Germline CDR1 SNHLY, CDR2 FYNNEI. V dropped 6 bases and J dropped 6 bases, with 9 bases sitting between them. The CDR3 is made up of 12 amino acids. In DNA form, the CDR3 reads TGTGCCAGCAGGGGGGAGGCAAACACCATATATTTT. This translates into CASRGEANTIYF.

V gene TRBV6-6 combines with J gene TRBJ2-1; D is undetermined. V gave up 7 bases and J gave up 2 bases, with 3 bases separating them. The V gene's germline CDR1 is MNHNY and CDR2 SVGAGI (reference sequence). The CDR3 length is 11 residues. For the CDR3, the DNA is TGTGCCAGCATGACCTACAATGAGCAGTTCTTC. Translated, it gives CASMTYNEQFF.

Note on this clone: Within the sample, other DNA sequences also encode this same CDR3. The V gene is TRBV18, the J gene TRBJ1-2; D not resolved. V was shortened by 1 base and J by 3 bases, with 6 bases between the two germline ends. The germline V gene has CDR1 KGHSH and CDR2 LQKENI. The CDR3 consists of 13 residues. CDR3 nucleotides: TGTGCCAGCTCACCACAGGGTTACTATGGCTACACCTTC. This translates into CASSPQGYYGYTF.

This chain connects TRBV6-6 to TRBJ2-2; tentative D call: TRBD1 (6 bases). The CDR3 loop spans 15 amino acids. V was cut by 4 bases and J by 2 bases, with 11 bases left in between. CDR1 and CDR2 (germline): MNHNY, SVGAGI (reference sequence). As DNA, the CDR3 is TGTGCCAGCAGTTCGACAGGTGGCAACACCGGGGAGCTGTTTTTT. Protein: CASSSTGGNTGELFF.

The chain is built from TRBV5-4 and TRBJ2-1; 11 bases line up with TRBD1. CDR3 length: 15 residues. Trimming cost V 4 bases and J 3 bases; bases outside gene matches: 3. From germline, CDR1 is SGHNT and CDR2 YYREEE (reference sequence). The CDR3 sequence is CASSEDRGLYNEQFF. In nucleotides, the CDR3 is TGTGCCAGCAGCGAGGACAGGGGGCTCTACAATGAGCAGTTCTTC.

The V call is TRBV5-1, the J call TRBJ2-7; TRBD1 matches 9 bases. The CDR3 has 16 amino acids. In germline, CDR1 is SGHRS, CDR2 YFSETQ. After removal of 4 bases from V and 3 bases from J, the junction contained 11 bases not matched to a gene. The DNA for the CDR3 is TGCGCCAGCAGCCCTGACAGGGGACAGGGTTTCTACGAGCAGTACTTC. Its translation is CASSPDRGQGFYEQYF.

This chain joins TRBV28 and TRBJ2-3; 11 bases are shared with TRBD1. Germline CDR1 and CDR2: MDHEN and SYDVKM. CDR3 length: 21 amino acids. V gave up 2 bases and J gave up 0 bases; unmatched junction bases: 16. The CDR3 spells CASSLGRRSGQGVISTDTQYF. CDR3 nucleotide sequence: TGTGCCAGCAGTTTAGGGCGGAGATCGGGACAGGGGGTTATTAGCACAGATACGCAGTATTTT.

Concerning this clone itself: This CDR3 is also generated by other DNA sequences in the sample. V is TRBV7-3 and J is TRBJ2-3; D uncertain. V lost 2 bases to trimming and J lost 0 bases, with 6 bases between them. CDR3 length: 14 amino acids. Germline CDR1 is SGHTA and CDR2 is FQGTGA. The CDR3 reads CASSLGDSTDTQYF. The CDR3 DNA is TGTGCCAGCAGCTTAGGAGACAGCACAGATACGCAGTATTTT.

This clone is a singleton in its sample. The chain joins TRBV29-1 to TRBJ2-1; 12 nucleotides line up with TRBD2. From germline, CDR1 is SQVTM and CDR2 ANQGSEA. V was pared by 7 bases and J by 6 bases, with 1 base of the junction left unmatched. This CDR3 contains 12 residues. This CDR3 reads CSGTSGVNEQFF. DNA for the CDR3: TGCAGCGGGACTAGCGGGGTCAATGAGCAGTTCTTC.

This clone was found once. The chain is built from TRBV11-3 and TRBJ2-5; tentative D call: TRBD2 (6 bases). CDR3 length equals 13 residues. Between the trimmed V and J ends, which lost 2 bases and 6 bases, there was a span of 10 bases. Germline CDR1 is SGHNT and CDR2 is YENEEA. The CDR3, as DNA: TGTGCCAGCAGCTTACGGGAGAGACAGACCCAGTACTTC. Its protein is CASSLRERQTQYF.